One sample yielded the 11 T cell receptor beta chains listed below, sequenced in a study of shared clonotypes between healthy human individuals. Clones were sequenced by immunoSEQ multiplex PCR, and TCRdb holds only the in-frame ones, with some missing. Counted here are 600,000 to 700,000 clones, roughly 72% occurring once; the ten biggest clones make up around 1.8%. Sequencing was performed on memory CD4+ T cells sorted from blood. This sample's subset: CD45RA-negative fraction. Receptor source: a woman between 25 and 40 years old in good health.

The CDR3 loop is CASSWWLRGRNLSYEQYF. The DNA of the CDR3 is TGTGCCAGCAGCTGGTGGTTGCGGGGGCGGAATTTGTCCTACGAGCAGTACTTC. The rearrangement uses TRBV11-2 and TRBJ2-7; perhaps TRBD2 as D (7 bases). This CDR3 is built from 18 residues. The germline CDR1 and CDR2 sequences are SGHAT and FQNNGV. V lost 4 bases to trimming and J lost 1 base, with 23 bases between them.

V is TRBV6-6 and J is TRBJ1-5; D is uncertain. Trimming shortened V by 0 bases and J by 3 bases, and 9 bases separated the two germline ends. Germline V gives CDR1 MNHNY, CDR2 SVGAGI (reference sequence). This CDR3 comprises 15 residues. The CDR3 sequence is CASSYSAGPNQPQHF. The CDR3 DNA reads TGTGCCAGCAGTTACTCTGCCGGACCCAATCAGCCCCAGCATTTT.

In this sample, this clone turned up a few times. The CDR3 loop reads CASRFTGSNQPQHF. The CDR3 region has the DNA TGTGCCAGCAGATTTACAGGGTCCAATCAGCCCCAGCATTTT. This chain uses TRBV6-5 with TRBJ1-5, with D possibly being TRBD1 (6 bases). The CDR3 runs 14 residues. V was cut by 6 bases and J by 3 bases, with 12 bases left in between. Germline CDR1 MNHEY, CDR2 SVGAGI.

Concerning this clone itself: This sample also contains other DNA sequences that code for the same CDR3. The rearrangement joins TRBV18 to TRBJ1-4; 7 nucleotides align to TRBD1. There are 12 residues in the CDR3. V trimming: 6 bases; J trimming: 8 bases; junction bases outside the gene matches: 3. From germline, CDR1 is KGHSH and CDR2 LQKENI. The CDR3, as DNA: TGTGCCAGCTCCGGGACAGACGAAAAACTGTTTTTT. Protein product: CASSGTDEKLFF.

This clone has only a few counts. The chain joins TRBV19 to TRBJ2-3; TRBD2 agrees at 7 bases. CDR3 size: 16 residues. The V gene end was trimmed by 3 bases and the J gene end by 0 bases; junction bases not matched to a gene: 6. Looked up from germline, CDR1 is LNHDA and CDR2 is SQIVND (reference sequence). CDR3 residues: CASSIGGSASTDTQYF. As DNA, the CDR3 is TGTGCCAGTAGTATCGGGGGGAGCGCTAGCACAGATACGCAGTATTTT.

As to this clone: The same CDR3 arises from other DNA sequences in this sample as well. The V gene is TRBV10-2, the J gene TRBJ2-3; D is perhaps TRBD1 or TRBD2 (5 bases each). This CDR3 has 14 residues. The V gene's germline CDR1 is WSHSY and CDR2 SAAADI. V was cut by 0 bases and J by 1 base, with 5 bases left in between. This CDR3 reads CASSESGGTDTQYF. DNA of the CDR3: TGCGCCAGCAGTGAGTCGGGGGGCACAGATACGCAGTATTTT.

This clone was detected a few times. This chain joins TRBV5-1 and TRBJ2-5; D unresolved. The V gene lost 4 bases and the J gene lost 2 bases, with 12 bases spanning the gap. In germline, CDR1 is SGHRS, CDR2 YFSETQ. CDR3 length: 14 amino acids. CDR3 in DNA: TGCGCCAGCAGCCCCCGGCTGGGGCAAGAGACCCAGTACTTC. Amino acids: CASSPRLGQETQYF.

This clone was seen more than once but under ten times. The chain employs TRBV7-6 and TRBJ1-2; maybe TRBD1 (5 bases). Germline loops: CDR1 SGHVS, CDR2 FNYEAQ. This CDR3 region has 13 residues. Trimming shortened V by 5 bases and J by 8 bases, and 15 bases separated the two germline ends. Written as DNA, the CDR3 is TGTGCCAGCAGCCGGAGTCAGGGAGGGGGCTACACCTTC. This gives the protein CASSRSQGGGYTF. Complete variable domain (other parts from reference TRBV7-6 and TRBJ1-2): GAGVSQSPRYKVTKRGQDVALRCDPISGHVSLYWYRQALGQGPEFLTYFNYEAQQDKSGLPNDRFSAERPEGSISTLTIQRTEQRDSAMYRCASSRSQGGGYTFGSGTRLTVV.

The CDR3 nucleotides read TGCGCCAGCAGTGCTGGGGGGGATCAGCCCCAGCATTTT. It specifies CASSAGGDQPQHF. The genes are TRBV10-1 and TRBJ1-5; the D gene is possibly TRBD1 (5 bases). This CDR3 contains 13 residues. V gave up 4 bases and J gave up 5 bases, with 9 bases separating them. CDR1 is WNHNN and CDR2 is SYGVQD in the germline V gene (reference sequence).

The V call is TRBV11-2, the J call TRBJ1-1; D is possibly TRBD1 (6 bases). Germline V gives CDR1 SGHAT, CDR2 FQNNGV. The V end was cut by 2 bases, the J end by 1 base, with 11 bases between. The CDR3 loop spans 15 amino acids. CDR3 loop: CASSLPSTGNTEAFF. Here the CDR3 DNA reads TGTGCCAGCAGCTTACCGTCGACAGGGAACACTGAAGCTTTCTTT.

The chain couples TRBV19 to TRBJ1-5; tentatively, D is TRBD1 (6 bases). CDR1 and CDR2 from the germline V gene are LNHDA and SQIVND (reference sequence). The CDR3 consists of 15 residues. V was pared by 6 bases and J by 5 bases, with 17 bases between. CDR3 sequence: CASSRGGGGYQPQHF. The CDR3 nucleotides read TGTGCCAGTAGCCGAGGCGGAGGGGGATATCAGCCCCAGCATTTT.